The 11 T cell receptor beta chains given below trace back to one sample, sequenced in a study of monozygotic twins with inflammatory bowel disease. Following a re-call of the 5' RACE reads, TCRdb has one entry per CDR3 protein and lacks DNA. The repertoire shows about 210,000 distinct CDR3 sequences; the top ten hold around 1.5%. The sample consisted of blood. The receptors come from a human donor with ulcerative colitis or Crohn's disease, or a healthy co-twin of an affected twin (not recorded which).

The J gene is TRBJ2-2, the V gene TRBV6-1; lacking DNA, the TRBD2 call made by TCRdb goes unchecked. The CDR3 spans 15 residues. CDR1 and CDR2 from the germline V gene are MNHNS and SASEGT. The CDR3 reads CATGLAGMNTGELFF.

The chain recombines TRBV19 with TRBJ2-7; without DNA, the TCRdb call of TRBD1 cannot be checked. CDR1 LNHDA and CDR2 SQIVND come from the germline V gene (reference sequence). The CDR3 totals 14 residues. The CDR3 is CASSIGTGGYEQYF.

The gene calls are TRBV5-1 and TRBJ2-5. The germline gives CDR1 SGHRS, CDR2 YFSETQ. This CDR3 contains 12 residues. CDR3 residues: CASSLSGETQYF.

The chain is built from TRBV18 and TRBJ1-6; TCRdb names TRBD1, which stays unverified in the absence of DNA. The CDR3 contains 15 residues. The germline V gene encodes CDR1 KGHSH and CDR2 LQKENI. CDR3 sequence reads: CASSPRDSYNSPLHF.

The chain joins TRBV6-1 to TRBJ1-1. The CDR3 has 12 residues. Germline CDR1 is MNHNS and CDR2 is SASEGT. This CDR3 reads CASSEFRNEAFF.

CDR3 loop: CASSLEAGTKYQETQYF. This sequence joins TRBV12-3 or TRBV12-4 and TRBJ2-5; TCRdb picks TRBD1, but there is no DNA to check that call. This CDR3 is built from 17 residues.

V is TRBV24-1 and J is TRBJ2-1; TCRdb indicates TRBD2, and absent DNA this call remains unverified. The CDR3 contains 16 residues. CDR1 and CDR2 from the germline V gene are KGHDR and SFDVKD. CDR3 sequence reads: CATSDRTSGVYNEQFF.

The V call is TRBV13, the J call TRBJ1-6. Germline assignment: CDR1 PRHDT and CDR2 FYEKMQ (reference sequence). The CDR3 extends over 14 amino acids. The chain's CDR3 is CASSKESHNSPLHF.

The chain couples TRBV3-1 to TRBJ1-6; TCRdb lists TRBD1, though no DNA is available to test this call. The V gene's germline CDR1 is LGHDT and CDR2 YNNKEL (reference sequence). The CDR3 is 14 residues long. The CDR3 sequence is CASSQVKGRSPLHF.

V is TRBV18 and J is TRBJ1-3. Germline V gene data show CDR1 as KGHSH and CDR2 as LQKENI. This CDR3 region has 16 residues. CDR3: CASSPAVRQAGNTIYF. The full variable domain, with the rest looked up from reference TRBV18 and TRBJ1-3, is NAGVMQNPRHLVRRRGQEARLRCSPMKGHSHVYWYRQLPEEGLKFMVYLQKENIIDESGMPKERFSAEFPKEGPSILRIQQVVRGDSAAYFCASSPAVRQAGNTIYFGEGSWLTVV.

This chain uses TRBV20-1 with TRBJ2-7; the TCRdb D gene call, TRBD1, has no DNA to confirm it. Germline CDR1 reads DFQATT; CDR2 reads SNEGSKA (reference sequence). The CDR3 has 14 residues. The CDR3 sequence is CSARDRRGQYEQYF.